The clone carrying this T cell receptor beta chain was detected a few times. This record comes from a study of blood T cells in healthy people across ages. The overall study: For every two T cells, template switching captured about one barcoded beta molecule.

Total RNA was extracted at no less than 6 micrograms per sample. The authors ran a second PCR of about 6 to 11 cycles using a sample-barcoded 5' primer and a J-beta primer mix. Every molecule of cDNA carried a tag from a template-switch adaptor with 12 random nucleotides. CDR3-containing paired-end reads numbered at least 2.5 million in each sample. TCRdb reprocessed the 5' RACE reads with MiXCR, giving one entry per CDR3 protein. The sample shows 790,000 or so distinct CDR3 sequences, about 46% of them seen only once. The CDR3 runs 15 residues. Germline trimming cut 4 bases from V and 4 bases from J; bases unmatched to any gene: 6. Germline CDR1 and CDR2: SGHAT and FQNNGV.

The sequenced sample consisted of blood. The clonotype comes from a man at least 80 years old in good health. This rearrangement joins TRBV11-2 to TRBJ1-4; the match to TRBD1 covers 7 bases. In DNA, the CDR3 is TGTGCCAGCAGCTCACAGGGGCAAAGTAATGAAAAACTGTTTTTT. This translates into CASSSQGQSNEKLFF.